The 13 T cell receptor beta chains below were found in one sample sequenced in a study of blood T cell repertoires in COVID-19 (dated by TCRdb to 2018 to 2021). Library preparation was by the immunoSEQ multiplex PCR assay. Entries here come from immuneACCESS through TCRdb and include only in-frame sequences with V and J called. Some clones fail to appear in such tables; in the studies checked, an unresolved V gene covers under half of the shortfall, and the cause of the remainder is unknown. The table for this sample lists around 300,000 clones; roughly 90% of them were counted only once. Clones ranked in the top ten supply roughly 2.9% of the sample. Sequences were obtained from peripheral blood. The receptor source for this set is a woman aged 25 to 39 with COVID-19, enrolled during active disease.

This clone was picked up a small number of times. The J gene is TRBJ1-5, the V gene TRBV7-2; weak D call: TRBD1 (6 bases). CDR1 is SGHTA and CDR2 is FQGNSA in the germline V gene. The V and J ends lost 5 bases and 6 bases respectively, with 17 bases between them. This CDR3 is built from 15 residues. In DNA, the CDR3 is TGTGCCAGCAGCCCCATGAGGGTAGGGGGTCAGCCCCAGCATTTT. This gives the protein CASSPMRVGGQPQHF. The whole variable domain, filled in from reference TRBV7-2 and TRBJ1-5, reads GAGVSQSPSNKVTEKGKDVELRCDPISGHTALYWYRQSLGQGLEFLIYFQGNSAPDKSGLPSDRFSAERTGGSVSTLTIQRTQQEDSAVYLCASSPMRVGGQPQHFGDGTRLSIL.

This clone was seen a few times. The gene calls are TRBV2 and TRBJ2-1, with 10 bases fitting TRBD2. The CDR3 consists of 14 residues. J lost 4 bases, V lost 10 bases, and 7 bases had no gene match. In germline, CDR1 is SNHLY, CDR2 FYNNEI. The CDR3 is CATWTSGEYNEQFF. The CDR3 coding sequence is TGTGCCACCTGGACTAGCGGAGAGTACAATGAGCAGTTCTTC. Combining the CDR3 with reference TRBV2 and TRBJ2-1 gives the whole variable domain EPEVTQTPSHQVTQMGQEVILRCVPISNHLYFYWYRQILGQKVEFLVSFYNNEISEKSEIFDDQFSVERPDGSNFTLKIRSTKLEDSAMYFCATWTSGEYNEQFFGPGTRLTVL.

V usage is TRBV18 and J usage is TRBJ1-5, with TRBD1 matching over 7 bases. Trimming cost V 0 bases and J 0 bases; bases outside gene matches: 11. CDR1 and CDR2 from the germline V gene are KGHSH and LQKENI. CDR3 length: 19 amino acids. The CDR3 spells CASSPPRRDREHSNQPQHF. The CDR3 bases are TGTGCCAGCTCACCACCACGCCGAGACAGGGAGCATAGCAATCAGCCCCAGCATTTT.

The V gene is TRBV18, the J gene TRBJ2-1; 12 bases line up with TRBD1. Trimming took 3 bases from V and 2 from J; bases not matched to a gene: 11. This CDR3 comprises 19 residues. CDR1 is KGHSH, CDR2 LQKENI, per germline. Here the CDR3 DNA reads TGTGCCAGCTCACCCCCGGGACAGGGGGCCCGGAGTCCCTACAATGAGCAGTTCTTC. This gives the protein CASSPPGQGARSPYNEQFF.

The chain employs TRBV30 and TRBJ2-7; 7 bases fit TRBD2. Germline assignment: CDR1 GTSNPN and CDR2 SVGIG (reference sequence). The CDR3 runs 12 residues. V was clipped by 4 bases and J by 2 bases; unmatched bases: 2. The CDR3 sequence is CAWTGGPYEQYF. The CDR3 DNA sequence: TGTGCCTGGACGGGGGGTCCCTACGAGCAGTACTTC.

The chain has TRBV5-6 and TRBJ2-5, with TRBD1 matching over 9 bases. V shed 1 base and J 1 base; nucleotides not matched to a gene: 11. Germline V gives CDR1 SGHDT, CDR2 YYEEEE. The CDR3 runs to 18 residues. Here the CDR3 DNA reads TGTGCCAGCAGCTTGAGCCCGGGACAGGGTCCCTCCCAAGAGACCCAGTACTTC. Translating gives CASSLSPGQGPSQETQYF.

This rearrangement joins TRBV11-2 to TRBJ2-1; unclear D gene. Germline-derived CDR1 and CDR2 are SGHAT and FQNNGV. CDR3 length: 18 amino acids. V dropped 1 base and J dropped 4 bases, with 20 bases sitting between them. CDR3: CASSLAGVRDTFYNEQFF. CDR3 DNA: TGTGCCAGCAGCTTAGCCGGTGTCCGCGACACGTTTTACAATGAGCAGTTCTTC.

The chain uses TRBV21-1 and TRBJ2-3; the table gives TRBD1 as D, unverified against the DNA. TRBV21-1 is shown as a pseudogene. This CDR3 is 18 amino acids long. The CDR3 loop reads CASSKGPIDRGGTDTQYF. The CDR3, as DNA: TGTGCCAGCAGCAAAGGCCCTATAGACAGGGGGGGCACAGATACGCAGTATTTT.

DNA for the CDR3: TGTGCCAGCAGTCCGAACCCTCAACTACGGCCGAACACTGAAGCTTTCTTT. This encodes CASSPNPQLRPNTEAFF. The chain couples TRBV27 to TRBJ1-1; D uncertain. This CDR3 has 17 residues. V lost 5 bases and J 1 base, leaving 20 bases between the germline ends. Germline V CDR1 and CDR2: MNHEY, SMNVEV (reference sequence).

As to this clone: Other nucleotide sequences from this sample produce the same CDR3. The chain uses TRBV27 and TRBJ1-2, with D uncertain. This CDR3 comprises 14 residues. In germline, CDR1 is MNHEY, CDR2 SMNVEV (reference sequence). The V end lost 5 bases, the J end lost 2 bases, and 12 bases lay between the germline ends. CDR3 in amino acids: CASSPRTENYGYTF. The CDR3 nucleotides are TGTGCCAGCAGTCCCAGGACTGAGAACTATGGCTACACCTTC.

The J gene is TRBJ2-2, the V gene TRBV7-3; 7 nucleotides agree with TRBD1. Germline CDR1 reads SGHTA; CDR2 reads FQGTGA. The V and J ends lost 4 bases and 0 bases, in that order; junction bases with no gene match: 5. The CDR3 is 16 residues long. CDR3 amino acids: CASSSSGTANTGELFF. CDR3 in DNA: TGTGCCAGCAGCTCATCCGGGACAGCGAACACCGGGGAGCTGTTTTTT.

The V call is TRBV11-1, the J call TRBJ2-3, with D hard to call. The germline V and J ends were trimmed by 5 bases and 3 bases, with 9 bases remaining between them. The CDR3 has 13 amino acids. Germline V lookup: CDR1 SGHAT, CDR2 FQDESV (reference sequence). CDR3 sequence reads: CASSARSTDTQYF. The CDR3 DNA follows: TGTGCCAGCAGCGCGAGAAGTACAGATACGCAGTATTTT.

The V call is TRBV2, the J call TRBJ1-1; weak D call: TRBD1 (5 bases). The V gene's germline CDR1 is SNHLY and CDR2 FYNNEI. The CDR3 is made up of 16 amino acids. Trimming cost V 3 bases and J 0 bases, with 14 bases left between them. CDR3 bases: TGTGCCAGCAGTGATGGGGTCAGGGCACTGAACACTGAAGCTTTCTTT. The encoded protein is CASSDGVRALNTEAFF.